This TCR beta chain was captured by sequencing in a study of blood T cells in healthy people across ages. PCR was performed a second time for roughly 6 to 12 cycles using a sample-barcoded 5' primer and a J-beta primer mix. TCRdb re-derived calls from the 5' RACE reads in MiXCR, one entry per CDR3 protein. The sample consists of 500,000 to 550,000 distinct CDR3 sequences, 24% of them appearing once. General study findings and limits: Strong correlation linked observed beta diversity and percent naive T cells.

Individuals who donated were healthy Caucasians from Russia aged roughly 6 to 100. Samples had at least 7 million PBMCs isolated from them. This clonotype was counted only a few times. Its cognate antigen is unknown. These data were also reused for a study on T cells of mothers and their children.

Sequenced material: blood. The sequence derives from a boy aged 5-17 years in good health.

The CDR3 is CASSSSGGAYEQYF. The CDR3 DNA follows: TGTGCCAGCAGCTCTAGCGGGGGGGCCTACGAGCAGTACTTC. The rearrangement joins TRBV7-2 to TRBJ2-7; 12 positions agree with TRBD2. CDR1 SGHTA and CDR2 FQGNSA come from the germline V gene. V dropped 4 bases and J dropped 2; count of bases not matched to a gene: 0. This CDR3 region has 14 residues.